A selection of T cell receptor beta chains follows, all from one sample in a study of blood T cell repertoires in COVID-19. Sequencing used immunoSEQ multiplex PCR; TCRdb keeps in-frame clones, though not all of them. The sample holds about 150,000 clones; over 65% are singletons and the top ten take less than 2.5%. Sequencing was done on a sample of peripheral blood. The receptors derive from a man between 65 and 85 years old with acute or convalescent COVID-19. The CDR3 runs from the conserved cysteine through the conserved F or W. D genes are given only for firm matches. Expanded clones get a size class; other rows say once, few or many, or leave the size out.

v_call: TRBV7-9; d_call: NA; j_call: TRBJ2-3; clone_size: NA; cdr3_nt: TGTGCCAGCAGCTTTGGCAGGGCCACAAGCACAGATACGCAGTATTTT; cdr3_aa: CASSFGRATSTDTQYF
v_call: TRBV5-4; d_call: NA; j_call: TRBJ2-7; clone_size: NA; cdr3_nt: TGTGCCAGCAGCCTAGGAGGCTCCCCCTACGAGCAGTACTTC; cdr3_aa: CASSLGGSPYEQYF
v_call: TRBV19; d_call: NA; j_call: TRBJ1-4; clone_size: NA; cdr3_nt: TGTGCCAGTAGACCGGCGGGGTGGGAAAAACTGTTTTTT; cdr3_aa: CASRPAGWEKLFF
v_call: TRBV6-2/TRBV6-3; d_call: TRBD2; j_call: TRBJ2-5; clone_size: NA; cdr3_nt: TGTGCCAGCACCCCGTCAGCGGGAAGGTACCAAGAGACCCAGTACTTC; cdr3_aa: CASTPSAGRYQETQYF
v_call: TRBV7-9; d_call: NA; j_call: TRBJ1-2; clone_size: few; cdr3_nt: TGTGCCAGCAGCTTATCGGGGGAGAGCTACACCTTC; cdr3_aa: CASSLSGESYTF
v_call: TRBV7-3; d_call: TRBD2; j_call: TRBJ2-2; clone_size: once; cdr3_nt: TGTGCCAGCAGCTTGGCGGGGGGACGGAACACCGGGGAGCTGTTTTTT; cdr3_aa: CASSLAGGRNTGELFF
v_call: TRBV11-3; d_call: NA; j_call: TRBJ2-1; clone_size: NA; cdr3_nt: TGTGCCAGCAGCTTAGATCAGGGCGGGACGGCCTTTGACAATGAGCAGTTCTTC; cdr3_aa: CASSLDQGGTAFDNEQFF
v_call: TRBV28; d_call: NA; j_call: TRBJ2-7; clone_size: many; cdr3_nt: TGTGCCAGCAGTTCAGGGCCAGGGGAGCTTCGGGAGCAGTACTTC; cdr3_aa: CASSSGPGELREQYF
v_call: TRBV15; d_call: NA; j_call: TRBJ1-6; clone_size: NA; cdr3_nt: TGTGCCACCAGCAGAGATGGGGGGTCCATATATAATTCACCCCTCCACTTT; cdr3_aa: CATSRDGGSIYNSPLHF
v_call: TRBV18; d_call: TRBD2; j_call: TRBJ2-3; clone_size: NA; cdr3_nt: TGTGCCAGCTCACCACGCAGATTTAGCGGGGGGGCTATGGATACGCAGTATTTT; cdr3_aa: CASSPRRFSGGAMDTQYF
v_call: TRBV5-5; d_call: NA; j_call: TRBJ1-3; clone_size: NA; cdr3_nt: TGTGCCAGCAGCCCGGCGGGGGACTCTGGAAACACCATATATTTT; cdr3_aa: CASSPAGDSGNTIYF
v_call: TRBV15; d_call: TRBD2; j_call: TRBJ2-1; clone_size: NA; cdr3_nt: TGTGCCACCAGCAGAGGACTAGCGGGATACAATGAGCAGTTCTTC; cdr3_aa: CATSRGLAGYNEQFF
v_call: TRBV19; d_call: TRBD2; j_call: TRBJ2-5; clone_size: NA; cdr3_nt: TGTGCCAGTAGTCGGGCGGGAGGGCCAGAGACCCAGTACTTC; cdr3_aa: CASSRAGGPETQYF
v_call: TRBV5-4; d_call: TRBD1; j_call: TRBJ2-4; clone_size: NA; cdr3_nt: TGTGCCAGCAGCCGGGGACAGTCCCCGATCGCAAACATTCAGTACTTC; cdr3_aa: CASSRGQSPIANIQYF
v_call: TRBV24-1; d_call: TRBD1; j_call: TRBJ1-2; clone_size: few; cdr3_nt: TGTGCCACCAGTGGCCTGGGACAGGACTATGGCTACACCTTC; cdr3_aa: CATSGLGQDYGYTF
v_call: TRBV19; d_call: TRBD2; j_call: TRBJ2-1; clone_size: once; cdr3_nt: TGTGCCAGTCTAGGCTTAGCGGGAGTTAATGAGCAGTTCTTC; cdr3_aa: CASLGLAGVNEQFF
v_call: TRBV12-3/TRBV12-4; d_call: NA; j_call: TRBJ2-3; clone_size: once; cdr3_nt: TGTGCCAGCAGTCAGCGACAGGCAGATACGCAGTATTTT; cdr3_aa: CASSQRQADTQYF
v_call: TRBV12-2; d_call: NA; j_call: TRBJ2-6; clone_size: NA; cdr3_nt: TGTGCAAGTCGACGGACAGCCTCTGGGGCCAACGTCCTGACTTTC; cdr3_aa: CASRRTASGANVLTF
v_call: TRBV7-9; d_call: TRBD1; j_call: TRBJ1-6; clone_size: NA; cdr3_nt: TGTGCCAGCAGCTTTGATACAGGGGGTAACTCACCCCTCCACTTT; cdr3_aa: CASSFDTGGNSPLHF
v_call: TRBV30; d_call: NA; j_call: TRBJ2-1; clone_size: NA; cdr3_nt: TGTGCCTGGAGTGTAAGGCGGCTGAAATACAATGAGCAGTTCTTC; cdr3_aa: CAWSVRRLKYNEQFF
v_call: TRBV18; d_call: NA; j_call: TRBJ1-6; clone_size: NA; cdr3_nt: TGTGCCAGCTCACTACCCTCGACCGGGAGCTCCTATAATTCACCCCTCCACTTT; cdr3_aa: CASSLPSTGSSYNSPLHF
v_call: TRBV4-2; d_call: NA; j_call: TRBJ1-5; clone_size: NA; cdr3_nt: TGTGCCAGCAGCCAAGATTCGGCAGGGGCGAGCAATCAGCCCCAGCATTTT; cdr3_aa: CASSQDSAGASNQPQHF
v_call: TRBV7-9; d_call: TRBD1; j_call: TRBJ1-4; clone_size: once; cdr3_nt: TGTGCCAGCAGCTTAGGCGGGACAGGGAGAGAAAAACTGTTTTTT; cdr3_aa: CASSLGGTGREKLFF
v_call: TRBV3-1/TRBV3-2; d_call: NA; j_call: TRBJ1-4; clone_size: NA; cdr3_nt: TGTGCCAGCAGCCACGCTACGGGGGGGGAAAAACTGTTTTTT; cdr3_aa: CASSHATGGEKLFF
v_call: TRBV2; d_call: NA; j_call: TRBJ2-5; clone_size: NA; cdr3_nt: TGTGCCAGTAGGTGGCGGTACCAAGAGACCCAGTACTTC; cdr3_aa: CASRWRYQETQYF
v_call: TRBV6-5; d_call: NA; j_call: TRBJ1-2; clone_size: NA; cdr3_nt: TGTGCCAGCAGTTACCAGGCAGACTATGGCTACACCTTC; cdr3_aa: CASSYQADYGYTF
v_call: TRBV7-2; d_call: TRBD1; j_call: TRBJ2-7; clone_size: few; cdr3_nt: TGTGCCAGCAGCTTTAGCCAGGGGGCAGGCGAGCAGTACTTC; cdr3_aa: CASSFSQGAGEQYF
v_call: TRBV19; d_call: NA; j_call: TRBJ1-2; clone_size: few; cdr3_nt: TGTGCCAGTCAACAGGGTCCGGGCCGAAACTATGGCTACACCTTC; cdr3_aa: CASQQGPGRNYGYTF
v_call: TRBV4-1; d_call: NA; j_call: TRBJ2-7; clone_size: NA; cdr3_nt: TGCGCCAGCAGCCAGGGCCGGGACAACTCCTACGAGCAGTACTTC; cdr3_aa: CASSQGRDNSYEQYF
v_call: TRBV7-3; d_call: NA; j_call: TRBJ2-3; clone_size: NA; cdr3_nt: TGTGCCAGCAGCCCCGGGCTGGGGGCGTTAGGAGATACGCAGTATTTT; cdr3_aa: CASSPGLGALGDTQYF
v_call: TRBV6-1; d_call: TRBD2; j_call: TRBJ2-3; clone_size: NA; cdr3_nt: TGTGCCAGCAGTGGACGGAGCGGGGATTTTAGCACAGATACGCAGTATTTT; cdr3_aa: CASSGRSGDFSTDTQYF
v_call: TRBV30; d_call: NA; j_call: TRBJ2-7; clone_size: NA; cdr3_nt: TGTGCCTGGAGTAACAGGGTTCGAGCTCGCGAGCAGTACTTC; cdr3_aa: CAWSNRVRAREQYF
v_call: TRBV11-2; d_call: TRBD1; j_call: TRBJ1-2; clone_size: many; cdr3_nt: TGTGCCAGCAGGAGTCCGGGACAGGGGGTCAACTATGGCTACACCTTC; cdr3_aa: CASRSPGQGVNYGYTF
v_call: TRBV2; d_call: NA; j_call: TRBJ1-2; clone_size: NA; cdr3_nt: TGTGCCAGCAGGCGACAGGTCTATGGCTACACCTTC; cdr3_aa: CASRRQVYGYTF
v_call: TRBV19; d_call: TRBD2; j_call: TRBJ2-1; clone_size: NA; cdr3_nt: TGTGCCAGTAGTATTACGACAACTAGCGGGGTTGCCGAGTTCTTC; cdr3_aa: CASSITTTSGVAEFF
v_call: TRBV7-7; d_call: NA; j_call: TRBJ2-2; clone_size: once; cdr3_nt: TGTGCTAGCAGCCTAAGCCCAGGTACCGGGGAGCTGTTTTTT; cdr3_aa: CASSLSPGTGELFF
v_call: TRBV28; d_call: TRBD1; j_call: TRBJ1-2; clone_size: few; cdr3_nt: TGTGCCAGCAGTCTCCCCGGACAGGGGGCTAACTATGGCTACACCTTC; cdr3_aa: CASSLPGQGANYGYTF
v_call: TRBV19; d_call: NA; j_call: TRBJ1-1; clone_size: NA; cdr3_nt: TGTGCCAGTAGGGAGGACGTACAGAACACTGAAGCTTTCTTT; cdr3_aa: CASREDVQNTEAFF
v_call: TRBV5-1; d_call: NA; j_call: TRBJ2-6; clone_size: NA; cdr3_nt: TGCGCCAGCAGCCCCCCTTCCGGGGCCAACGTCCTGACTTTC; cdr3_aa: CASSPPSGANVLTF
v_call: TRBV5-4; d_call: TRBD1; j_call: TRBJ2-7; clone_size: NA; cdr3_nt: TGTGCCAGCAGCTTGGACAGGGGTAGCTCCTACGAGCAGTACTTC; cdr3_aa: CASSLDRGSSYEQYF
v_call: TRBV19; d_call: TRBD1; j_call: TRBJ2-1; clone_size: NA; cdr3_nt: TGTGCCAGTAGTAGAAGACCGGGACAGGGGGCCAATGAGCAGTTCTTC; cdr3_aa: CASSRRPGQGANEQFF
v_call: TRBV14; d_call: NA; j_call: TRBJ1-2; clone_size: NA; cdr3_nt: TGTGCCAGCAGCCAAGCGACAGAAAGGGGTTGGGGCTACACCTTC; cdr3_aa: CASSQATERGWGYTF
v_call: TRBV24-1; d_call: TRBD1; j_call: TRBJ2-5; clone_size: NA; cdr3_nt: TGTGCCACCAGTGATATCGACAGGGGTGGAGAGACCCAGTACTTC; cdr3_aa: CATSDIDRGGETQYF
v_call: TRBV5-5; d_call: NA; j_call: TRBJ1-5; clone_size: NA; cdr3_nt: TGTGCCAGCAGCTTGGTATCAGGGGATCAGCCCCAGCATTTT; cdr3_aa: CASSLVSGDQPQHF
v_call: TRBV6-2/TRBV6-3; d_call: NA; j_call: TRBJ1-5; clone_size: once; cdr3_nt: TGTGCCAGCAGTTACTCGGTGGCACAGCCCCAGCATTTT; cdr3_aa: CASSYSVAQPQHF
v_call: TRBV27; d_call: NA; j_call: TRBJ2-3; clone_size: NA; cdr3_nt: TGTGCCAGGGGTAGGCGGTACACAGATACGCAGTATTTT; cdr3_aa: CARGRRYTDTQYF
v_call: TRBV6-5; d_call: TRBD2; j_call: TRBJ2-7; clone_size: NA; cdr3_nt: TGTGCCAGCAGCGCTAGCGGGGTCTACGCGGAGTACTTC; cdr3_aa: CASSASGVYAEYF
v_call: TRBV19; d_call: TRBD1; j_call: TRBJ1-4; clone_size: NA; cdr3_nt: TGTGCCAGTAGTATCTACCCGACAGGGAGGAGAGGAAAACTGTTTTTT; cdr3_aa: CASSIYPTGRRGKLFF
v_call: TRBV30; d_call: NA; j_call: TRBJ1-6; clone_size: NA; cdr3_nt: TGTGCCTGGAGTGCAGGGAATAATTCACCCCTCCACTTT; cdr3_aa: CAWSAGNNSPLHF
v_call: TRBV28; d_call: NA; j_call: TRBJ1-4; clone_size: NA; cdr3_nt: TGTGCCAGCAGCCTCCTGGGGGCTGCAACTAATGAAAAACTGTTTTTT; cdr3_aa: CASSLLGAATNEKLFF
v_call: TRBV5-1; d_call: NA; j_call: TRBJ1-1; clone_size: once; cdr3_nt: TGCGCCAGCAGTGGGCCTGGACAGAACACTGAAGCTTTCTTT; cdr3_aa: CASSGPGQNTEAFF
v_call: TRBV27; d_call: NA; j_call: TRBJ1-4; clone_size: NA; cdr3_nt: TGTGCCAGCAGTTTTTGGGGGGGCACTAATGAAAAACTGTTTTTT; cdr3_aa: CASSFWGGTNEKLFF
v_call: TRBV7-3; d_call: NA; j_call: TRBJ2-6; clone_size: once; cdr3_nt: TGTGCCAGCAGCTTAGTCGGTCAGGGTGGGCTCGGGGCCAACGTCCTGACTTTC; cdr3_aa: CASSLVGQGGLGANVLTF
v_call: TRBV27; d_call: NA; j_call: TRBJ2-7; clone_size: NA; cdr3_nt: TGTGCCAGCAGTTTGAACAGCCCCTCCTACGAGCAGTACTTC; cdr3_aa: CASSLNSPSYEQYF